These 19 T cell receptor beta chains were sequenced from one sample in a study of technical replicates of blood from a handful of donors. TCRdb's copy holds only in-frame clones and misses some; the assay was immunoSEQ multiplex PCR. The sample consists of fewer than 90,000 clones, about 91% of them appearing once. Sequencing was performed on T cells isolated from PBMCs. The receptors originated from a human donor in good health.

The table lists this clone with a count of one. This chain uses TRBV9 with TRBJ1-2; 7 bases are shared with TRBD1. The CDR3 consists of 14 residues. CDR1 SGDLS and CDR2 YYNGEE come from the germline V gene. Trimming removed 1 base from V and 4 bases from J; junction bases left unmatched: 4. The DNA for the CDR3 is TGTGCCAGCAGCGTACCGGGGACAGTCTATGGCTACACCTTC. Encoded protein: CASSVPGTVYGYTF.

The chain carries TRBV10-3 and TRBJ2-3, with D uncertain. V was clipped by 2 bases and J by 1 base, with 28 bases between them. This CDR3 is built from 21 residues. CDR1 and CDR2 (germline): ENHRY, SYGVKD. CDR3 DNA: TGTGCCATCAGTGAGCTCCGTCTCAGTTTTTACAGACGCCTGGGCACAGATACGCAGTATTTT. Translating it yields CAISELRLSFYRRLGTDTQYF.

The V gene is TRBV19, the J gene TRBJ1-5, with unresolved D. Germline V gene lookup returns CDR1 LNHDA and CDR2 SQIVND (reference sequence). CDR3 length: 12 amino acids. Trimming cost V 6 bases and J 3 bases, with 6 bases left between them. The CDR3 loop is CASRDINQPQHF. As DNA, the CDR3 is TGTGCCAGTAGAGACATCAATCAGCCCCAGCATTTT.

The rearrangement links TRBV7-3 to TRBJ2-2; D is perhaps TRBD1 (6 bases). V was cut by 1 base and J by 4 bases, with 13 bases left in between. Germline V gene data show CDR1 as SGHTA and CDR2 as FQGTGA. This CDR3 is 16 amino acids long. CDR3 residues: CASSLNGDTSTGELFF. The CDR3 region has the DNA TGTGCCAGCAGCTTAAATGGGGACACCTCCACCGGGGAGCTGTTTTTT.

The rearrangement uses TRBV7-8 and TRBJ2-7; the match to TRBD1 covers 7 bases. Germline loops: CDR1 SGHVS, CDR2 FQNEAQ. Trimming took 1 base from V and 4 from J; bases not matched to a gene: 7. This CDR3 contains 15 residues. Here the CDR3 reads CASSLVEGAAYEQYF. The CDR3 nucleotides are TGTGCCAGCAGCTTAGTAGAGGGGGCGGCTTACGAGCAGTACTTC.

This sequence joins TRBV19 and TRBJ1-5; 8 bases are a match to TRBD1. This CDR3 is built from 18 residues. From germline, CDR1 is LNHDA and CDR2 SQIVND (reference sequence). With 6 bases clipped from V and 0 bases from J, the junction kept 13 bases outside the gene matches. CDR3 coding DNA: TGTGCCAGTAGACCCGGGGGACAGGCCCTCCTTAGCAATCAGCCCCAGCATTTT. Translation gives CASRPGGQALLSNQPQHF. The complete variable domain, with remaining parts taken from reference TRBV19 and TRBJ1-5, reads DGGITQSPKYLFRKEGQNVTLSCEQNLNHDAMYWYRQDPGQGLRLIYYSQIVNDFQKGDIAEGYSVSREKKESFPLTVTSAQKNPTAFYLCASRPGGQALLSNQPQHFGDGTRLSIL.

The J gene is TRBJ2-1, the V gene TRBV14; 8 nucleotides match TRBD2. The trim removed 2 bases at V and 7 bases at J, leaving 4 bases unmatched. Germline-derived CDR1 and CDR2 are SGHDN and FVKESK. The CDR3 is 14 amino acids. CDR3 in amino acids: CASSQREGVNEQFF. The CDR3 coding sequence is TGTGCCAGCAGCCAACGGGAGGGCGTGAATGAGCAGTTCTTC.

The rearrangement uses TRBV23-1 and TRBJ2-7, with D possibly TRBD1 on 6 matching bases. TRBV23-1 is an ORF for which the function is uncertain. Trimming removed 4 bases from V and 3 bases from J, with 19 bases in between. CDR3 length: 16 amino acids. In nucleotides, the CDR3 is TGCGCCAGCAGTCGTCCTGGCAGGGGCCACAACTACGAGCAGTACTTC. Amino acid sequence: CASSRPGRGHNYEQYF.

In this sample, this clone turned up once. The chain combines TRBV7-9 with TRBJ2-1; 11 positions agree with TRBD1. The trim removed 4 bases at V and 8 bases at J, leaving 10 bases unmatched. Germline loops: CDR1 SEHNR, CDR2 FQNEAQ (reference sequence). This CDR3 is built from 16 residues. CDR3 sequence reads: CASSSGQGAPSDEQFF. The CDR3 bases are TGTGCCAGCAGCTCAGGACAGGGGGCGCCAAGCGATGAGCAGTTCTTC.

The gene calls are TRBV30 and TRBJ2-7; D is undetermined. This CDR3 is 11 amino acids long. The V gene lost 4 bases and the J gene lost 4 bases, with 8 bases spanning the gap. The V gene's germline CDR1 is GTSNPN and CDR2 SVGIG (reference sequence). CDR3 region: CAWTSGYEQYF. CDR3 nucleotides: TGTGCCTGGACTTCGGGTTACGAGCAGTACTTC.

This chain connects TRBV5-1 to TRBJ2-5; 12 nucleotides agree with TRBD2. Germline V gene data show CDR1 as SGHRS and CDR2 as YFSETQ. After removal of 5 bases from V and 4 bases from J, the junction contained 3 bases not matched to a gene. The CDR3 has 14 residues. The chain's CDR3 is CASSMGLAGETQYF. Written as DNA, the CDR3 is TGCGCCAGCAGTATGGGACTAGCGGGAGAGACCCAGTACTTC.

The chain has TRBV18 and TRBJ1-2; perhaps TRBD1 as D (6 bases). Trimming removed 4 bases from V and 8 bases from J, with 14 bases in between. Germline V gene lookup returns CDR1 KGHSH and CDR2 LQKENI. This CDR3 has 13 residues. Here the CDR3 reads CASSLMDSRGYTF. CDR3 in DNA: TGTGCCAGCTCACTCATGGACAGTAGGGGCTACACCTTC. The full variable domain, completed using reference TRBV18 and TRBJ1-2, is NAGVMQNPRHLVRRRGQEARLRCSPMKGHSHVYWYRQLPEEGLKFMVYLQKENIIDESGMPKERFSAEFPKEGPSILRIQQVVRGDSAAYFCASSLMDSRGYTFGSGTRLTVV.

CDR3 bases: TGTGCCAGCTCGTCCGGGAGGGTCGAGCAGTACTTC. This sequence encodes CASSSGRVEQYF. V gene TRBV7-9 combines with J gene TRBJ2-7, with 8 bases lining up with TRBD2. J gave up 6 bases and V 8 bases, and 6 bases lay outside the gene matches. This CDR3 region has 12 residues. From germline, CDR1 is SEHNR and CDR2 FQNEAQ (reference sequence).

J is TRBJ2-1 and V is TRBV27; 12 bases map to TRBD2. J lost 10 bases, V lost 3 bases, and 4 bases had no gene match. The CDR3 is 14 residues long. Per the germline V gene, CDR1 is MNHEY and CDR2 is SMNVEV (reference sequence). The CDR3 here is CASSLELAGGEQFF. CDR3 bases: TGTGCCAGCAGTTTGGAGCTAGCGGGAGGGGAGCAGTTCTTC.

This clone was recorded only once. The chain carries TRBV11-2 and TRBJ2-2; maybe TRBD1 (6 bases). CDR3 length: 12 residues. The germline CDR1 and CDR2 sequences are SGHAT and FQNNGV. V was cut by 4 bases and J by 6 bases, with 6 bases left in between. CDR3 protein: CASSYRAGELFF. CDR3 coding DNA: TGTGCCAGCAGCTACAGGGCCGGGGAGCTGTTTTTT.

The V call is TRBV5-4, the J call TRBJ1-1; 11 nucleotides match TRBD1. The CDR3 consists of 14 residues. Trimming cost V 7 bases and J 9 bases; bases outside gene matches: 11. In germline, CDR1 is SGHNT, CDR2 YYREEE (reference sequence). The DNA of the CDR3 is TGTGCCAGCTGGACAGGGGGCGGCTATTTTAAAGCTTTCTTT. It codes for CASWTGGGYFKAFF.

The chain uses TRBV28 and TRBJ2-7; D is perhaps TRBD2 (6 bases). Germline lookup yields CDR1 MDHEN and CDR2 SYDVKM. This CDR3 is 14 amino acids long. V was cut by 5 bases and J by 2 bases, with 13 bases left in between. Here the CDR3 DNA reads TGTGCCAGCAGTCTAGGTGGGGGGACCTACGAGCAGTACTTC. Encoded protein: CASSLGGGTYEQYF.

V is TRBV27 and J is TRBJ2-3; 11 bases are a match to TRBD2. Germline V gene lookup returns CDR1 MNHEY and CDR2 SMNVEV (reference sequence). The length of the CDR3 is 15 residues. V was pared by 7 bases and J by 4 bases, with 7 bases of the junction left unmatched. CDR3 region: CASTRLAGRSDTQYF. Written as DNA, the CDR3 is TGTGCCAGCACTAGACTAGCGGGACGGTCAGATACGCAGTATTTT.

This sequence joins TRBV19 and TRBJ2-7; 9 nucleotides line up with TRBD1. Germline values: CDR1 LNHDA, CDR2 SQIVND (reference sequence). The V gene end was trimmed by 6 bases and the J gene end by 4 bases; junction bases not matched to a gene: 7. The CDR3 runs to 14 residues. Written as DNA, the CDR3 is TGTGCCAGTAGCGGGACAGGGAGAAGTTACGAGCAGTACTTC. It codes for CASSGTGRSYEQYF.